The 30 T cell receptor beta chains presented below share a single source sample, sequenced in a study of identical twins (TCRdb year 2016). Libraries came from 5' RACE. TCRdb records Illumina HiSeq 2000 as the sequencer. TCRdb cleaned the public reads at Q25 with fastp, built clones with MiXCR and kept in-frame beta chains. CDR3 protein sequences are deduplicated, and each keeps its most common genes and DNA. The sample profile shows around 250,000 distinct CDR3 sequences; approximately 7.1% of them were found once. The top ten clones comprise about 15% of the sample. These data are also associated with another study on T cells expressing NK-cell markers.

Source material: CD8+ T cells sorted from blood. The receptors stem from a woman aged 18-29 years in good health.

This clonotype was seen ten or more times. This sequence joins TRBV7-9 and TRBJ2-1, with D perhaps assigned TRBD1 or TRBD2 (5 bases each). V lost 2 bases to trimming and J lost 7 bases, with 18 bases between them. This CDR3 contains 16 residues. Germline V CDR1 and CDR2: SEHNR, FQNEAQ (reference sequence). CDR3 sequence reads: CASSLTDAGTENEQFF. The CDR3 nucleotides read TGTGCCAGCAGCTTAACTGATGCCGGGACGGAAAATGAGCAGTTCTTC.

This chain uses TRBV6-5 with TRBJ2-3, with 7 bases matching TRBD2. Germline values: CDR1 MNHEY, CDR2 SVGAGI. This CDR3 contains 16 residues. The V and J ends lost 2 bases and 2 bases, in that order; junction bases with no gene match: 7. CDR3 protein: CASSYGRAGSTDTQYF. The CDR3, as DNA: TGTGCCAGCAGTTACGGTAGAGCGGGGTCCACAGATACGCAGTATTTT.

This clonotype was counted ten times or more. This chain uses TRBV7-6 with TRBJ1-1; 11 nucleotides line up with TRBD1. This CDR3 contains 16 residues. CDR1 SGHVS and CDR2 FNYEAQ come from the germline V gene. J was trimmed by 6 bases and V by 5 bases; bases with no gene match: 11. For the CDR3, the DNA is TGTGCCAGCAGCCCCGGGACAGGGGGGTCTGGGGCTGAAGCTTTCTTT. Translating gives CASSPGTGGSGAEAFF. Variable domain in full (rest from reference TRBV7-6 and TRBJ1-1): GAGVSQSPRYKVTKRGQDVALRCDPISGHVSLYWYRQALGQGPEFLTYFNYEAQQDKSGLPNDRFSAERPEGSISTLTIQRTEQRDSAMYRCASSPGTGGSGAEAFFGQGTRLTVV.

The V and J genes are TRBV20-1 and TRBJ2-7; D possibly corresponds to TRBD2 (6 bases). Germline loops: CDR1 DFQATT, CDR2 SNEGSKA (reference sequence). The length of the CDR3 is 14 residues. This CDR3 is CSVSGFDRGYEQYF. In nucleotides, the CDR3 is TGCAGCGTGAGCGGGTTTGACCGGGGCTACGAGCAGTACTTC.

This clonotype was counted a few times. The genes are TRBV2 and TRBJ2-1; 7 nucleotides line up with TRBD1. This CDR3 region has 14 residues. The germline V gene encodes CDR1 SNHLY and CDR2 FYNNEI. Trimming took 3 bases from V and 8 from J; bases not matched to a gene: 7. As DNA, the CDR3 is TGTGCCAGCAGTGAGGAGACAGGGTGGGATGAGCAGTTCTTC. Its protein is CASSEETGWDEQFF.

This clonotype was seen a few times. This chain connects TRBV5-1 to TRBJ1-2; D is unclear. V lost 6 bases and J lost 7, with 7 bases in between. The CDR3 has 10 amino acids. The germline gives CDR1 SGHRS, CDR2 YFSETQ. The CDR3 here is CASIGSGYTF. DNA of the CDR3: TGCGCCAGCATAGGGAGTGGCTACACCTTC.

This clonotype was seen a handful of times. As DNA, the CDR3 is TGCAGTGCTAGATTCGGGGGTCCCTACGAGCAGTACTTC. It codes for CSARFGGPYEQYF. This chain uses TRBV20-1 with TRBJ2-7; maybe TRBD2 (6 bases). Germline V CDR1 and CDR2: DFQATT, SNEGSKA (reference sequence). This CDR3 contains 13 residues. V dropped 2 bases and J dropped 2 bases, with 10 bases sitting between them.

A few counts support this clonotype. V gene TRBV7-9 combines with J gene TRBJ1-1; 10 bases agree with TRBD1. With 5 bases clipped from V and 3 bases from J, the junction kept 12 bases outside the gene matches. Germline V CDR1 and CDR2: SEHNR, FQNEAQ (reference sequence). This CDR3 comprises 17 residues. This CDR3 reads CASSSRDRGPFDTEAFF. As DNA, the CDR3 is TGTGCCAGCAGCAGCCGGGACAGGGGTCCCTTTGACACTGAAGCTTTCTTT.

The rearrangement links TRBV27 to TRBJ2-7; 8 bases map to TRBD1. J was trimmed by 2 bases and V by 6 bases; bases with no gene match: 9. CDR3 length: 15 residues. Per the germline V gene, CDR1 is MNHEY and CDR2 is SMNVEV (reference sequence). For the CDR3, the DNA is TGTGCCAGCAGCGACAGGGGCAGGATGGCCTACGAGCAGTACTTC. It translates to CASSDRGRMAYEQYF.

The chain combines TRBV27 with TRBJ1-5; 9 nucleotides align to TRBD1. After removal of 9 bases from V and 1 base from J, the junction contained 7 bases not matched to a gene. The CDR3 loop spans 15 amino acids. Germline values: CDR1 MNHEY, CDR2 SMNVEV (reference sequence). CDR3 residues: CASATGGWSNQPQHF. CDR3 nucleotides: TGTGCCAGTGCTACAGGGGGCTGGAGCAATCAGCCCCAGCATTTT.

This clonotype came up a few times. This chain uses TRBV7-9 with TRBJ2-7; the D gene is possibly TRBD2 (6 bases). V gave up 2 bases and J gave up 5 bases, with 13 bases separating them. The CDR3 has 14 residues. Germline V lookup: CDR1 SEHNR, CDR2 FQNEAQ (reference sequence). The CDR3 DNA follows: TGTGCCAGCAGCTTAAGTACGGGGGTTAACGAGCAGTACTTC. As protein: CASSLSTGVNEQYF.

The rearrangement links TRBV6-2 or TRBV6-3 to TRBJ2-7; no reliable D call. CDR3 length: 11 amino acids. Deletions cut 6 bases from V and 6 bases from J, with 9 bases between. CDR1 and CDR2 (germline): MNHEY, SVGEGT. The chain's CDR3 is CASSSAREQYF. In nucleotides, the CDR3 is TGTGCCAGCAGCTCGGCGCGCGAGCAGTACTTC.

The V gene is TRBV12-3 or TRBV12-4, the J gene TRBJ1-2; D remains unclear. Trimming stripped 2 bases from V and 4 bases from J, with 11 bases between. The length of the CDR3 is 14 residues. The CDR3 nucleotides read TGTGCCAGCAGTTTAACGACCTGGGGCTATGGCTACACCTTC. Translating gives CASSLTTWGYGYTF.

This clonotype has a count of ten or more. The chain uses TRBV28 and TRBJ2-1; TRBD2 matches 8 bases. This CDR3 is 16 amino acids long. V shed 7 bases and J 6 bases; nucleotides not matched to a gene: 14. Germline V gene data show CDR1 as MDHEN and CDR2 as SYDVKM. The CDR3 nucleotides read TGTGCCAGCACCCCGGGGGTAAGCGGGGGCGTCAATGAGCAGTTCTTC. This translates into CASTPGVSGGVNEQFF.

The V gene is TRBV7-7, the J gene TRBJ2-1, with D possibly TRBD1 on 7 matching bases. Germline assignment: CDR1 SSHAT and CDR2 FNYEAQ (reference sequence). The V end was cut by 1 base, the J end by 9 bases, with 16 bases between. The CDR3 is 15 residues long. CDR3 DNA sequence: TGTGCCAGCAGCTTAGGGGAGGACAGGTCCCGTGAGCAGTTCTTC. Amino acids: CASSLGEDRSREQFF.

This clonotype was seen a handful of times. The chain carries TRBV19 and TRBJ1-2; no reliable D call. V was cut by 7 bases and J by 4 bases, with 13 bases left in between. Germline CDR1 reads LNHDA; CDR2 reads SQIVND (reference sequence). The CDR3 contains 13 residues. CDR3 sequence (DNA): TGTGCCAGTACCCACCCGGGTGGCTATGGCTACACCTTC. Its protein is CASTHPGGYGYTF. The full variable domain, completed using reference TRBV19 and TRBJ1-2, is DGGITQSPKYLFRKEGQNVTLSCEQNLNHDAMYWYRQDPGQGLRLIYYSQIVNDFQKGDIAEGYSVSREKKESFPLTVTSAQKNPTAFYLCASTHPGGYGYTFGSGTRLTVV.

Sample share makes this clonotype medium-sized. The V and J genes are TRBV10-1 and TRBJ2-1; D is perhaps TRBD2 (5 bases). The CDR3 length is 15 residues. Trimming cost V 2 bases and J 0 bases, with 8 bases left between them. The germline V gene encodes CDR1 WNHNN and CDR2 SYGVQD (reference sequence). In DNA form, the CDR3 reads TGCGCCAGCAGTGAGCTAGGGAGCTCCTACAATGAGCAGTTCTTC. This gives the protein CASSELGSSYNEQFF.

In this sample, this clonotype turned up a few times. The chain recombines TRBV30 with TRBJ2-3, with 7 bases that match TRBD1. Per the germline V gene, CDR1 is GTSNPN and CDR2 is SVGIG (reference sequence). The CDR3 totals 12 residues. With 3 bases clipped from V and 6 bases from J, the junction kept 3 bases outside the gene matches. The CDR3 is CAWRGDSDTQYF. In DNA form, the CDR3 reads TGTGCCTGGAGGGGGGACAGTGATACGCAGTATTTT. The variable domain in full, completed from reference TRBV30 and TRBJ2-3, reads SQTIHQWPATLVQPVGSPLSLECTVEGTSNPNLYWYRQAAGRGLQLLFYSVGIGQISSEVPQNLSASRPQDRQFILSSKKLLLSDSGFYLCAWRGDSDTQYFGPGTRLTVL.

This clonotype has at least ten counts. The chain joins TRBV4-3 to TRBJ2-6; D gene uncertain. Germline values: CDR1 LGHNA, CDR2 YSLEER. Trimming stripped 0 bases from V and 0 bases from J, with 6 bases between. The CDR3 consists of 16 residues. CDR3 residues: CASSQDLSSGANVLTF. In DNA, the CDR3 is TGCGCCAGCAGCCAAGATCTCAGCTCTGGGGCCAACGTCCTGACTTTC.

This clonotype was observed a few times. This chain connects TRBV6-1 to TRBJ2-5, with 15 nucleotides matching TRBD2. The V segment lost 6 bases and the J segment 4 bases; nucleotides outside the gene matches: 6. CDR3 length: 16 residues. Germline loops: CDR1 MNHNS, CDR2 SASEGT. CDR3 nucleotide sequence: TGTGCCAGCAGGAACGAGGGACTAGCGGGGGGAGAGACCCAGTACTTC. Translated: CASRNEGLAGGETQYF.

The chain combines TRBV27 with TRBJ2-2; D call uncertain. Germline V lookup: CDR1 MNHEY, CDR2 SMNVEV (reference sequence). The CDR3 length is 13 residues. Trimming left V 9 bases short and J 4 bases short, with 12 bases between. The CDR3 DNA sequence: TGTGCCAGTGGGCGGACGAGCACCGGGGAGCTGTTTTTT. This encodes CASGRTSTGELFF.

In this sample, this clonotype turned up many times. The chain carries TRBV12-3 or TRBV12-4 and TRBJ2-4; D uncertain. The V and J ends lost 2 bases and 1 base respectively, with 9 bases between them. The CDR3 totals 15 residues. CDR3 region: CASSLIPSAKNIQYF. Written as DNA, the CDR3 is TGTGCCAGCAGTTTAATCCCCTCGGCCAAAAACATTCAGTACTTC.

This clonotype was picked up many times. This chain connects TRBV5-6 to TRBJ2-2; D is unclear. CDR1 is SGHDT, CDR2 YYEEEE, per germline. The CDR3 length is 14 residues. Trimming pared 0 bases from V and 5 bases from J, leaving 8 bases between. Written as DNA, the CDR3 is TGTGCCAGCAGCTTGGGTTCGGGTACCGGGGAGCTGTTTTTT. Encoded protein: CASSLGSGTGELFF.

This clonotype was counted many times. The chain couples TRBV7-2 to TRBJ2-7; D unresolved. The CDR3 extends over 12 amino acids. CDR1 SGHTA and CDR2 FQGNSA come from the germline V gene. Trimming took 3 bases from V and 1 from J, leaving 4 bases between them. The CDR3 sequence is CASSFNSYEQYF. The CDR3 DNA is TGTGCCAGCAGCTTCAATTCCTACGAGCAGTACTTC. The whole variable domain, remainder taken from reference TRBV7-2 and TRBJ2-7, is GAGVSQSPSNKVTEKGKDVELRCDPISGHTALYWYRQSLGQGLEFLIYFQGNSAPDKSGLPSDRFSAERTGGSVSTLTIQRTQQEDSAVYLCASSFNSYEQYFGPGTRLTVT.

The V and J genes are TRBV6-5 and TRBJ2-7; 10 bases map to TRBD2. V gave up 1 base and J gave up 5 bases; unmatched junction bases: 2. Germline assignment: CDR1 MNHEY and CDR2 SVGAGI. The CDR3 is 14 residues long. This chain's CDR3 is CASSYFSGRDEQYF. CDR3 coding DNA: TGTGCCAGCAGTTACTTCAGCGGGAGGGACGAGCAGTACTTC.

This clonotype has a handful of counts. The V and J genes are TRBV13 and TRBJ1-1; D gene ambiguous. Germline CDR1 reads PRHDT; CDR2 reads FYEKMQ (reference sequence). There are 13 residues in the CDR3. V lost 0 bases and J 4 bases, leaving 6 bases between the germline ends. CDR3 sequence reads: CASSLGQSTEAFF. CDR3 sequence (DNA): TGTGCCAGCAGCTTAGGACAATCCACTGAAGCTTTCTTT.

DNA for the CDR3: TGTGCCAGCAGGTATACTAGCGGGGGACCCTCCTACAATGAGCAGTTCTTC. Amino acids: CASRYTSGGPSYNEQFF. The V and J genes are TRBV2 and TRBJ2-1; 11 bases are shared with TRBD2. CDR3 length equals 17 residues. Germline V gene lookup returns CDR1 SNHLY and CDR2 FYNNEI. The V segment lost 6 bases and the J segment 0 bases; nucleotides outside the gene matches: 7.

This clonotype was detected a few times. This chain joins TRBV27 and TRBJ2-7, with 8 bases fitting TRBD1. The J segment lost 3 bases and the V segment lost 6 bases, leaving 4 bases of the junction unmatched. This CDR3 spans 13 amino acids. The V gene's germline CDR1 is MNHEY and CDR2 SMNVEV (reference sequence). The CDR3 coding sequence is TGTGCCAGCAGACTACAGGGGGACTACGAGCAGTACTTC. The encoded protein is CASRLQGDYEQYF.

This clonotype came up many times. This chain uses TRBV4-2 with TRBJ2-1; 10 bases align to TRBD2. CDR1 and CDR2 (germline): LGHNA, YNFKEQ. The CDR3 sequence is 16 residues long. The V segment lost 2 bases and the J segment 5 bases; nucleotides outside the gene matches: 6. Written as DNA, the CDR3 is TGTGCCAGCAGCCAAATCCGGAGCGGGGGGGACAATGAGCAGTTCTTC. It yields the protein CASSQIRSGGDNEQFF.

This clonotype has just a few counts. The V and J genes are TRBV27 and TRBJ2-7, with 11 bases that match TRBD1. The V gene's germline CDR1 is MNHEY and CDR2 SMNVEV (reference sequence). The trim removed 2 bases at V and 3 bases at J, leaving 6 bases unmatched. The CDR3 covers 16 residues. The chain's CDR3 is CASSLIGGTGGYEQYF. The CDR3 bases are TGTGCCAGCAGTTTAATAGGCGGGACAGGGGGCTACGAGCAGTACTTC.